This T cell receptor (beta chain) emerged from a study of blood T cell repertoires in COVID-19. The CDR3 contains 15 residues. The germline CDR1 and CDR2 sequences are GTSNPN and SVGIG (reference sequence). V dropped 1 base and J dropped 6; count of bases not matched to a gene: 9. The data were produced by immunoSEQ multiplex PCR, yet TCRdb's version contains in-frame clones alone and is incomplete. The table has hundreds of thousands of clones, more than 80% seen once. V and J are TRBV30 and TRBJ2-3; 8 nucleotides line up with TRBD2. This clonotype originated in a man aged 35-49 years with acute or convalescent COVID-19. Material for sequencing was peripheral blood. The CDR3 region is CAWSGGGGPYDTQYF. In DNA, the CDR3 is TGTGCCTGGAGTGGAGGCGGGGGGCCGTATGATACGCAGTATTTT.